This entry lists 12 T cell receptor beta chains sequenced from one sample in a study of cytomegalovirus exposure and HLA in healthy donors. Vbeta (60) and Jbeta (13) primers were used in the PCR. The data were produced by immunoSEQ multiplex PCR, yet TCRdb's version contains in-frame clones alone and is incomplete. The table includes around 200,000 clones, roughly four fifths detected once. The specimen was PBMCs. The receptors were sampled from a girl between 10 and 17 years old in good health and CMV-seronegative.

As concerns this clone: Since no conserved phenylalanine or tryptophan closes the CDR3, a read error is the likely cause. The limits of the CDR3 on the DNA are not certain, so only TCRdb's listed CDR3 is given. The J gene is TRBJ2-3, the V gene TRBV7-9; TRBD2 is taken as the D call from the table, unchecked against the DNA. The germline V gene has CDR1 SEHNR and CDR2 FQNEAQ (reference sequence). The CDR3 spans 11 residues, counting both ends. Here the CDR3 reads CASSERDSPGV.

This chain connects TRBV6-5 to TRBJ2-1; TRBD2 matches at 8 bases. CDR1 is MNHEY, CDR2 SVGAGI, per germline. V gave up 0 bases and J gave up 7 bases; unmatched junction bases: 8. This CDR3 spans 16 amino acids. The CDR3 sequence: CASSYSQQRGRNEQFF. The CDR3, as DNA: TGTGCCAGCAGTTACTCGCAGCAGCGGGGGAGGAATGAGCAGTTCTTC.

The chain couples TRBV19 to TRBJ1-1; tentative D call: TRBD1 (6 bases). This CDR3 has 13 residues. V gave up 6 bases and J gave up 5 bases, with 13 bases separating them. Germline V gene lookup returns CDR1 LNHDA and CDR2 SQIVND (reference sequence). This CDR3 reads CASRYQQGTEAFF. The CDR3, as DNA: TGTGCCAGTAGGTATCAACAGGGAACTGAAGCTTTCTTT.

This clone appeared once. The genes are TRBV18 and TRBJ1-4; D not certain. The V and J ends lost 6 bases and 3 bases respectively, with 14 bases between them. Per germline, CDR1 KGHSH and CDR2 LQKENI. The CDR3 totals 15 residues. The CDR3 loop reads CASSMHPGSNEKLFF. The CDR3 nucleotides are TGTGCCAGCTCGATGCATCCAGGATCTAATGAAAAACTGTTTTTT.

J is TRBJ2-5 and V is TRBV5-8; 9 bases are shared with TRBD1. This CDR3 has 16 amino acids. From germline, CDR1 is SGHTS and CDR2 YDEGEE. Trimming removed 5 bases from V and 3 bases from J; junction bases left unmatched: 11. This CDR3 is CASRPNHRTGEETQYF. Here the CDR3 DNA reads TGTGCCAGCAGACCAAACCACCGGACAGGGGAAGAGACCCAGTACTTC.

This sequence joins TRBV6-5 and TRBJ1-6; weak D call: TRBD1 (6 bases). Germline V CDR1 and CDR2: MNHEY, SVGAGI. The V end lost 0 bases, the J end lost 6 bases, and 9 bases lay between the germline ends. The CDR3 has 15 residues. The CDR3 loop is CASSYSRGTNSPLHF. The CDR3 DNA is TGTGCCAGCAGTTACTCGAGGGGGACTAATTCACCCCTCCACTTT.

The chain links TRBV27 to TRBJ2-1; D possibly corresponds to TRBD2 (5 bases). Germline CDR1 and CDR2: MNHEY and SMNVEV (reference sequence). V lost 2 bases and J 9 bases, leaving 23 bases between the germline ends. The CDR3 spans 17 residues. CDR3 sequence reads: CASSLEAPVSLGSEQFF. In nucleotides, the CDR3 is TGTGCCAGCAGTTTAGAGGCACCAGTCAGCCTAGGGAGTGAGCAGTTCTTC.

This sequence joins TRBV5-1 and TRBJ1-1; D not certain. Trimming took off 1 base at V and 1 base at J, with 8 bases between the two ends. The length of the CDR3 is 14 residues. Germline-derived CDR1 and CDR2 are SGHRS and YFSETQ. The CDR3 spells CASSLHSTNTEAFF. CDR3 nucleotides: TGCGCCAGCAGCTTGCACAGCACGAACACTGAAGCTTTCTTT.

V gene TRBV2 combines with J gene TRBJ1-1, with 7 bases aligning to TRBD1. CDR3 length: 13 amino acids. J gave up 0 bases and V 6 bases, and 1 base lay outside the gene matches. Germline CDR1 SNHLY, CDR2 FYNNEI. Written as DNA, the CDR3 is TGTGCCAGCAGGGGACAGTTGAACACTGAAGCTTTCTTT. This gives the protein CASRGQLNTEAFF.

The V gene is TRBV11-3, the J gene TRBJ2-3; perhaps TRBD2 as D (5 bases). The CDR3 contains 15 residues. Per the germline V gene, CDR1 is SGHNT and CDR2 is YENEEA. V was pared by 0 bases and J by 4 bases, with 11 bases between. The CDR3 region is CASSLDSRGPDTQYF. The CDR3 DNA sequence: TGTGCCAGCAGCTTAGATAGTAGAGGGCCAGATACGCAGTATTTT. The complete variable domain, with remaining parts taken from reference TRBV11-3 and TRBJ2-3, reads EAGVVQSPRYKIIEKKQPVAFWCNPISGHNTLYWYLQNLGQGPELLIRYENEEAVDDSQLPKDRFSAERLKGVDSTLKIQPAELGDSAVYLCASSLDSRGPDTQYFGPGTRLTVL.

This clone was seen once. The chain couples TRBV19 to TRBJ2-1, with D tentatively TRBD1 (5 bases). The CDR3 has 14 residues. Per the germline V gene, CDR1 is LNHDA and CDR2 is SQIVND (reference sequence). V was pared by 9 bases and J by 4 bases, with 16 bases between. The CDR3 region has the DNA TGTGCCAGCAGAGTCAGGGTTTCATACAATGAGCAGTTCTTC. This encodes CASRVRVSYNEQFF.

This chain joins TRBV7-9 and TRBJ2-1; a possible D gene is TRBD2 (5 bases). V was pared by 1 base and J by 6 bases, with 13 bases between. Germline-derived CDR1 and CDR2 are SEHNR and FQNEAQ (reference sequence). This CDR3 comprises 15 residues. The CDR3 is CASSLVHNLANEQFF. The CDR3 DNA is TGTGCCAGCAGCTTAGTGCACAACCTAGCCAATGAGCAGTTCTTC.